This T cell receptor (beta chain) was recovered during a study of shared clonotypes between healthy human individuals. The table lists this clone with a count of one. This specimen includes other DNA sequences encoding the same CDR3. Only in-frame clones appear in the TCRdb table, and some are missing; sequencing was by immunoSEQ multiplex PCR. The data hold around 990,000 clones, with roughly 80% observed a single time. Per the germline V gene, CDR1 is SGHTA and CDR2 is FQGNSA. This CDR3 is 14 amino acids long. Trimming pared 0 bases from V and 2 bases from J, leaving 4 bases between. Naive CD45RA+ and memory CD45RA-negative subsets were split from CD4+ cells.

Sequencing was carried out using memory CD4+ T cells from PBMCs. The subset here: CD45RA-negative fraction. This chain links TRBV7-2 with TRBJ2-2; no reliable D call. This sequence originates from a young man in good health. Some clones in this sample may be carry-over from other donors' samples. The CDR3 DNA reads TGTGCCAGCAGCTTAGCGGGAAACACCGGGGAGCTGTTTTTT. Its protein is CASSLAGNTGELFF. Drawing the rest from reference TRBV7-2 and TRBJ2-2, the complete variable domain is GAGVSQSPSNKVTEKGKDVELRCDPISGHTALYWYRQSLGQGLEFLIYFQGNSAPDKSGLPSDRFSAERTGGSVSTLTIQRTQQEDSAVYLCASSLAGNTGELFFGEGSRLTVL.